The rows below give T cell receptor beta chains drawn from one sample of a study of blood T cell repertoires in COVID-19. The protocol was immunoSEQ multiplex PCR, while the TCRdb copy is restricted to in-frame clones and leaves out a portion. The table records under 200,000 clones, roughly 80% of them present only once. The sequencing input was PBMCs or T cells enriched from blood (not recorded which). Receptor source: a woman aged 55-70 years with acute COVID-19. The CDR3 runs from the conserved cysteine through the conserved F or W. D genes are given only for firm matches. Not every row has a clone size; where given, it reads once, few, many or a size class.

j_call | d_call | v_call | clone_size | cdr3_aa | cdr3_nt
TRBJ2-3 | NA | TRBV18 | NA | CAVPSPGTQYF | TGTGCCGTGCCGTCCCCGGGGACGCAGTATTTT
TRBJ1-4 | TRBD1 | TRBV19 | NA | CASRGGQLIEKLFF | TGTGCCAGTAGAGGGGGACAGTTAATTGAAAAACTGTTTTTT
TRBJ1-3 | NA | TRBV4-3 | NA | CASSLAPRGTPGNTIYF | TGCGCCAGCAGCCTAGCCCCGCGGGGAACGCCAGGAAACACCATATATTTT
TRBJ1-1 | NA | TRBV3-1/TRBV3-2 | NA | CASSQDSGMNTEAFF | TGTGCCAGCAGCCAAGATTCAGGCATGAACACTGAAGCTTTCTTT
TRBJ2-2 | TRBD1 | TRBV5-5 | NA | CASSLGQGADTGELFF | TGTGCCAGCAGCTTGGGCCAGGGGGCTGACACCGGGGAGCTGTTTTTT
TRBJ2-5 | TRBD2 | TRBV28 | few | CASSPASGGETQYF | TGTGCCAGCAGTCCCGCTAGCGGAGGGGAGACCCAGTACTTC
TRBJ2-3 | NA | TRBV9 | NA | CASSVEYNTQYF | TGTGCCAGCAGCGTAGAGTACAATACGCAGTATTTT
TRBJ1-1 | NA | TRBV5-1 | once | CASRQGFSGIATQNTEAFF | TGCGCCAGCCGGCAAGGCTTTTCCGGAATAGCTACCCAGAACACTGAAGCTTTCTTT
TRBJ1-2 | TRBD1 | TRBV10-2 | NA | CASSGGQGHHGYTF | TGCGCCAGCAGTGGTGGACAGGGGCATCATGGCTACACCTTC
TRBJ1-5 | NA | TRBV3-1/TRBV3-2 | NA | CASSQGGQYQPQHF | TGTGCCAGCAGCCAAGGCGGGCAGTATCAGCCCCAGCATTTT
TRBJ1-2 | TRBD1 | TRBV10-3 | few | CAISESVGQGTGYTF | TGTGCCATCAGTGAGTCGGTGGGACAGGGCACGGGCTACACCTTC
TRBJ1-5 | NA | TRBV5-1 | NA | CASSPGGGTNNQPQHF | TGCGCCAGCAGCCCCGGCGGGGGGACCAACAATCAGCCCCAGCATTTT
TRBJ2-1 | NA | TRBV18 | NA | CASSPSRRNEQFF | TGTGCCAGCTCACCAAGTAGGCGGAATGAGCAGTTCTTC
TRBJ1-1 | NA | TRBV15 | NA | CATSRDRGEAFF | TGTGCCACCAGCAGAGATAGGGGGGAAGCTTTCTTT
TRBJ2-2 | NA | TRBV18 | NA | CASSPKTGPGELFF | TGTGCCAGCTCACCAAAAACAGGGCCCGGGGAGCTGTTTTTT